This T cell receptor (beta chain) was sequenced in a study of regulatory T cells in long-lasting Graves disease. Study findings and constraints: Possibly, too few samples lowered accuracy. Among persistent patients, a larger number of public clonotypes were shared (about 3,000) than among newly diagnosed patients (about 1,000).

The sample holds many counts of this clonotype. Its antigen is unidentified. This CDR3 is built from 14 residues. The germline V and J ends were trimmed by 5 bases and 4 bases, with 9 bases remaining between them. Germline lookup yields CDR1 MNHEY and CDR2 SVGEGT. TCR beta libraries were built with iRepertoire HTBI primers and Arm-PCR of CDR3 regions. MiXCR, applied by TCRdb to the multiplex PCR reads, yields one record per CDR3 protein. This sample yields 400,000 to 600,000 distinct CDR3 sequences, of which 20% to 25% are seen a single time; roughly 7% belongs to the top ten. Time point meaning: persistent/refractory GD, antithyroid drugs over 5 years with positive TRAb. Making the TCR library involved RNA that had been extracted from PBMCs.

The chain carries TRBV6-2 or TRBV6-3 and TRBJ2-6; D is undetermined. The origin of this receptor is a female donor with Graves disease. The specimen comprised peripheral blood mononuclear cells (PBMCs), sampled when the disease was refractory, from a patient treated with antithyroid drugs. This CDR3 is CASSKGRGANVLTF. CDR3 bases: TGTGCCAGCAGTAAGGGTAGAGGGGCCAACGTCCTGACTTTC.